The sequence of this T cell receptor (beta chain) was determined in a study of blood T cell repertoires in COVID-19. Turning to the study itself: Sample material is recorded as cDNA or gDNA derived from T cells, B-cell-depleted T cells, or PBMCs.

Study members were between about 18 and 100 years old and lived in some 26 US regions. Each recovered donor of Cohort 3 presented with two negative PCRs, clearance, or symptom resolution. Germline V gives CDR1 SQVTM, CDR2 ANQGSEA. V lost 7 bases, J lost 4 bases, and 13 bases lay in between. CDR3 length: 12 residues. The protocol was immunoSEQ multiplex PCR, while the TCRdb copy is restricted to in-frame clones and leaves out a portion. The sample comprises roughly 240,000 clones, about 82% of which are singletons, and roughly 1.9% rests with the top ten. The receptor comes from a woman between 50 and 59 years old who had recovered from COVID-19. The specimen sequenced was PBMCs or T cells enriched from blood (not recorded which). This chain connects TRBV29-1 to TRBJ1-2; maybe TRBD1 (6 bases). The CDR3 bases are TGCAGCGCCGCAGGGACATTCTATGGCTACACCTTC. It is translated as CSAAGTFYGYTF.